This TCR beta chain was sequenced for a study of blood T cell repertoires in COVID-19. For the study at large: Material from acute and convalescent COVID-19 was sourced from the United States, Italy and Spain. Sample material is recorded as cDNA or gDNA derived from T cells, B-cell-depleted T cells, or PBMCs.

As originally analysed: Quantification of nucleated cells was approximated via reference gene primer amplification. Clones were sequenced by immunoSEQ multiplex PCR, and TCRdb holds only the in-frame ones, with some missing. The DNA was the basis for D and trimming; V, J and clone size are from that table. The sample shows about 72,000 clones, 80% to 90% of them seen only once. Sequencing used peripheral blood. The clonotype was recovered from a man aged 25-45 years with acute or convalescent COVID-19.

CDR3 in amino acids: CASSPREGAGGELFF. In nucleotides, the CDR3 is TGTGCCAGCAGCCCCCGGGAGGGAGCAGGCGGGGAGCTGTTTTTT. The V gene is TRBV11-2, the J gene TRBJ2-2; 8 bases align to TRBD2. Germline values: CDR1 SGHAT, CDR2 FQNNGV. The J segment lost 7 bases and the V segment lost 5 bases, leaving 9 bases of the junction unmatched. CDR3 length: 15 amino acids.